These 25 T cell receptor beta chains were sequenced from one sample in a study of cytomegalovirus exposure and HLA in healthy donors. Primers: 60 Vbeta forward and 13 Jbeta reverse. Sequencing used immunoSEQ multiplex PCR; TCRdb keeps in-frame clones, though not all of them. The data show roughly 150,000 clones, around 83% seen once. The sample taken for sequencing was PBMCs. The receptor source for this set is a girl aged 2-10 years in good health and CMV-seropositive.

The V and J genes are TRBV28 and TRBJ1-5; D ambiguous. Germline-derived CDR1 and CDR2 are MDHEN and SYDVKM. V lost 3 bases and J lost 6, with 15 bases in between. This CDR3 comprises 15 residues. This CDR3 is CASSFPRFVRQPQHF. CDR3 DNA: TGTGCCAGCAGTTTTCCCCGCTTCGTGCGTCAGCCCCAGCATTTT.

V is TRBV9 and J is TRBJ2-1; a possible D gene is TRBD1 (6 bases). The germline gives CDR1 SGDLS, CDR2 YYNGEE. The CDR3 totals 15 residues. With 0 bases removed from V and 0 bases from J, the gap between germline ends came to 7 bases. Here the CDR3 reads CASSVGRGSYNEQFF. The DNA for the CDR3 is TGTGCCAGCAGCGTAGGCAGGGGCTCCTACAATGAGCAGTTCTTC. Complete variable domain (other parts from reference TRBV9 and TRBJ2-1): DSGVTQTPKHLITATGQRVTLRCSPRSGDLSVYWYQQSLDQGLQFLIQYYNGEERAKGNILERFSAQQFPDLHSELNLSSLELGDSALYFCASSVGRGSYNEQFFGPGTRLTVL.

The chain links TRBV20-1 to TRBJ1-1; no firm D call. The ends were cut back, 6 bases at V and 2 bases at J, with 7 bases in the middle. This CDR3 is built from 11 residues. Germline CDR1 and CDR2: DFQATT and SNEGSKA (reference sequence). The CDR3 DNA sequence: TGCAGTGCCAGAATAAACACTGAAGCTTTCTTT. It yields the protein CSARINTEAFF.

The rearrangement uses TRBV4-1 and TRBJ1-1; no clear D. Germline lookup yields CDR1 MGHRA and CDR2 YSYEKL. The V gene lost 0 bases and the J gene lost 5 bases, with 19 bases spanning the gap. This CDR3 region has 17 residues. CDR3 in DNA: TGCGCCAGCAGCCAAGACATCAGAGGGCCAGCGGAAACTGAAGCTTTCTTT. Protein: CASSQDIRGPAETEAFF.

The gene calls are TRBV6-5 and TRBJ2-2, with 7 bases fitting TRBD1. The CDR3 is 12 residues long. The trim removed 8 bases at V and 8 bases at J, leaving 5 bases unmatched. Germline V lookup: CDR1 MNHEY, CDR2 SVGAGI. CDR3 protein: CASYRGPGELFF. The DNA of the CDR3 is TGTGCCAGCTACAGGGGACCAGGGGAGCTGTTTTTT.

The chain couples TRBV4-1 to TRBJ1-4, with TRBD1 as a possible D gene (6 bases). V lost 6 bases to trimming and J lost 1 base, with 9 bases between them. CDR1 is MGHRA, CDR2 YSYEKL, per germline. CDR3 length: 14 amino acids. The CDR3 loop is CASRNRETNEKLFF. The CDR3 DNA is TGCGCCAGCAGGAACAGGGAAACTAATGAAAAACTGTTTTTT.

The genes are TRBV2 and TRBJ1-2, with D unresolved. The CDR3 runs to 15 residues. Trimming left V 6 bases short and J 2 bases short, with 16 bases between. Per germline, CDR1 SNHLY and CDR2 FYNNEI. CDR3 in amino acids: CASRNDGVGNYGYTF. The DNA for the CDR3 is TGTGCCAGCAGGAACGACGGGGTAGGGAACTATGGCTACACCTTC. The full variable domain, with the rest looked up from reference TRBV2 and TRBJ1-2, is EPEVTQTPSHQVTQMGQEVILRCVPISNHLYFYWYRQILGQKVEFLVSFYNNEISEKSEIFDDQFSVERPDGSNFTLKIRSTKLEDSAMYFCASRNDGVGNYGYTFGSGTRLTVV.

The rearrangement links TRBV4-2 to TRBJ2-2, with a possible D match to TRBD2 (6 bases). The V end was cut by 2 bases, the J end by 1 base, with 17 bases between. Looked up from germline, CDR1 is LGHNA and CDR2 is YNFKEQ. This CDR3 comprises 18 residues. In DNA form, the CDR3 reads TGTGCCAGCAGCCAATTTTCAATCGGGCGGGAGAACACCGGGGAGCTGTTTTTT. Translation: CASSQFSIGRENTGELFF.

This clone was detected a few times. The chain has TRBV30 and TRBJ2-1; the D is unclear. The CDR3 loop spans 13 amino acids. CDR1 and CDR2 (germline): GTSNPN, SVGIG (reference sequence). Trimming removed 3 bases from V and 0 bases from J, with 6 bases in between. The CDR3 DNA reads TGTGCCTGGAGATTGAGCTCCTACAATGAGCAGTTCTTC. It encodes CAWRLSSYNEQFF.

Only a few counts were recorded for this clone. The chain links TRBV6-6 to TRBJ1-3; tentatively, D is TRBD1 (6 bases). The CDR3 totals 16 residues. Trimming cost V 2 bases and J 8 bases, with 19 bases left between them. Germline CDR1 MNHNY, CDR2 SVGAGI (reference sequence). DNA for the CDR3: TGTGCCAGCAGTTACCGGAATACAGGGATGGGAGACACCATATATTTT. Protein sequence: CASSYRNTGMGDTIYF.

The chain has TRBV25-1 and TRBJ2-3, with D possibly being TRBD2 (6 bases). This CDR3 has 13 residues. Trimming removed 4 bases from V and 1 base from J, with 6 bases in between. Per germline, CDR1 MGHDK and CDR2 SYGVNS. DNA for the CDR3: TGTGCCAGCAGTGGGGGGGGCACAGATACGCAGTATTTT. Translated: CASSGGGTDTQYF.

The rearrangement joins TRBV30 to TRBJ1-4; D call uncertain. CDR3 length: 14 amino acids. The germline CDR1 and CDR2 sequences are GTSNPN and SVGIG (reference sequence). V lost 0 bases and J lost 4, with 9 bases in between. CDR3 residues: CAWSVSRVNEKLFF. The CDR3 coding sequence is TGTGCCTGGAGTGTTTCTAGAGTTAATGAAAAACTGTTTTTT.

The J gene is TRBJ2-7, the V gene TRBV11-2, with D hard to call. Germline V gene sequence: CDR1 SGHAT, CDR2 FQNNGV. V dropped 5 bases and J dropped 0 bases, with 5 bases sitting between them. This CDR3 spans 12 amino acids. Here the CDR3 reads CASSRSSYEQYF. Written as DNA, the CDR3 is TGTGCCAGCAGCAGGAGCTCCTACGAGCAGTACTTC.

The genes are TRBV30 and TRBJ1-2; the D gene is possibly TRBD1 (5 bases). The germline gives CDR1 GTSNPN, CDR2 SVGIG (reference sequence). CDR3 length equals 12 residues. V gave up 4 bases and J gave up 8 bases, with 14 bases separating them. CDR3 in DNA: TGTGCCTGGATAGGGGCGGCGGACGGCTACACCTTC. It specifies CAWIGAADGYTF.

The genes are TRBV9 and TRBJ2-7, with 10 bases aligning to TRBD2. Germline lookup yields CDR1 SGDLS and CDR2 YYNGEE. The CDR3 runs 15 residues. Trimming at V came to 4 bases and at J to 0 bases, leaving 4 bases not matched to a gene. Here the CDR3 reads CASSSGTSDSYEQYF. The DNA for the CDR3 is TGTGCCAGCAGCTCCGGGACTAGCGACTCCTACGAGCAGTACTTC.

The chain has TRBV4-1 and TRBJ2-7; 10 nucleotides agree with TRBD2. Germline V gives CDR1 MGHRA, CDR2 YSYEKL. CDR3 length: 16 residues. The V segment lost 3 bases and the J segment 3 bases; nucleotides outside the gene matches: 8. The CDR3 reads CASSQGLAGELYEQYF. CDR3 bases: TGCGCCAGCAGCCAGGGTCTAGCGGGAGAACTCTACGAGCAGTACTTC.

The rearrangement links TRBV6-5 to TRBJ1-2; D perhaps matches TRBD1 (5 bases). Germline V lookup: CDR1 MNHEY, CDR2 SVGAGI. The V end lost 6 bases, the J end lost 4 bases, and 15 bases lay between the germline ends. The CDR3 is made up of 14 amino acids. CDR3 nucleotide sequence: TGTGCCAGCAGAGAGAGAGGCGGGGCCTATGGCTACACCTTC. Translation gives CASRERGGAYGYTF.

This clone was picked up a small number of times. The chain recombines TRBV5-1 with TRBJ2-2, with TRBD1 matching 8 bases. The CDR3 runs 14 residues. V lost 4 bases to trimming and J lost 9 bases; unmatched junction nucleotides: 8. Germline CDR1 is SGHRS and CDR2 is YFSETQ. The CDR3 DNA is TGCGCCAGCAGCGTGGGACAGGTTTCCAGGGAGCTGTTTTTT. Translation: CASSVGQVSRELFF.

The chain combines TRBV5-6 with TRBJ2-1; the D gene is possibly TRBD2 (5 bases). In germline, CDR1 is SGHDT, CDR2 YYEEEE. The CDR3 runs to 14 residues. With 1 base removed from V and 12 bases from J, the gap between germline ends came to 17 bases. The CDR3 DNA reads as TGTGCCAGCAGCTTGCTTCTAGCAAGCGACGGGCAGTTCTTC. As protein: CASSLLLASDGQFF.

V and J are TRBV4-1 and TRBJ2-7; the match to TRBD1 covers 8 bases. The CDR3 is made up of 16 amino acids. Unmatched junction bases numbered 7, after V lost 3 bases and J lost 0 bases. CDR1 MGHRA and CDR2 YSYEKL come from the germline V gene. DNA of the CDR3: TGCGCCAGCAGCCATGACAGGGGACCCCTCTCCTACGAGCAGTACTTC. It encodes CASSHDRGPLSYEQYF.

CDR3 sequence (DNA): TGTGCCAGCAGCTTGGCCCTGAACAGGGACACGCAGTATTTT. Translated: CASSLALNRDTQYF. V gene TRBV5-6 combines with J gene TRBJ2-3; a possible D gene is TRBD1 (6 bases). Trimming left V 0 bases short and J 9 bases short, with 14 bases between. This CDR3 comprises 14 residues. Germline V gene lookup returns CDR1 SGHDT and CDR2 YYEEEE.

The rearrangement uses TRBV7-9 and TRBJ2-7, with D tentatively TRBD2 (6 bases). Trimming removed 0 bases at V and 3 bases at J, with 18 bases between. The CDR3 consists of 17 residues. CDR1 and CDR2 (germline): SEHNR, FQNEAQ (reference sequence). The CDR3, as DNA: TGTGCCAGCAGCTTAGCTCCGGGGGTGTACGGGGTCTACGAGCAGTACTTC. Protein: CASSLAPGVYGVYEQYF. The full variable domain, with the rest looked up from reference TRBV7-9 and TRBJ2-7, is DTGVSQNPRHKITKRGQNVTFRCDPISEHNRLYWYRQTLGQGPEFLTYFQNEAQLEKSRLLSDRFSAERPKGSFSTLEIQRTEQGDSAMYLCASSLAPGVYGVYEQYFGPGTRLTVT.

Regarding this clone: The germline gene is not matched at one end of the junction; a read error may be the cause. V usage is TRBV5-6 and J usage is TRBJ2-7; TRBD2 aligns across 15 bases. The CDR3 is made up of 16 amino acids. The V gene's germline CDR1 is SGHDT and CDR2 YYEEEE. Here the CDR3 DNA reads TGTGCCAGCAGTTTGGGACTAGCGGGAGGTGGCGACGAGCAGTACTTC. Its translation is CASSLGLAGGGDEQYF.

This chain links TRBV5-4 with TRBJ2-1; D is uncertain. V dropped 2 bases and J dropped 7 bases, with 10 bases sitting between them. There are 13 residues in the CDR3. Germline V CDR1 and CDR2: SGHNT, YYREEE (reference sequence). The CDR3 DNA reads TGTGCCAGCAGCTTTGAGGTTGTGAATGAGCAGTTCTTC. Amino acid sequence: CASSFEVVNEQFF.

The chain links TRBV18 to TRBJ1-1, with D tentatively TRBD1 (6 bases). The germline V gene encodes CDR1 KGHSH and CDR2 LQKENI. Deletions cut 3 bases from V and 1 base from J, with 12 bases between. The CDR3 loop spans 15 amino acids. The CDR3 here is CASSPGAGENTEAFF. CDR3 DNA sequence: TGTGCCAGCTCACCCGGGGCAGGGGAGAACACTGAAGCTTTCTTT.